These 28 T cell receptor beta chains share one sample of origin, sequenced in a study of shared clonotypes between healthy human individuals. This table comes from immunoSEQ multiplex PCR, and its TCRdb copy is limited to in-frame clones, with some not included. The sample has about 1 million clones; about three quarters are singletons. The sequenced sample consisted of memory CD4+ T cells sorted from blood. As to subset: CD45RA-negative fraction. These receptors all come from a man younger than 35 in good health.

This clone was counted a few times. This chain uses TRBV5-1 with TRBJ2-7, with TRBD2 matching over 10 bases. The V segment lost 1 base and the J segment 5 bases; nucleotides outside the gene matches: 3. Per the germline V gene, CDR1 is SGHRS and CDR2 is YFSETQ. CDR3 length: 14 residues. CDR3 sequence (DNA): TGCGCCAGCAGCTTGCAAACTAGCGGGAACGAGCAGTACTTC. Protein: CASSLQTSGNEQYF.

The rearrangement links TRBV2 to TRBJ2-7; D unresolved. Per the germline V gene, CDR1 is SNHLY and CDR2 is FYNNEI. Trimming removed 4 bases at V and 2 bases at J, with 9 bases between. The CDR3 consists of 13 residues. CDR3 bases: TGTGCCAGCAGTGGGCAAGCAGCCTACGAGCAGTACTTC. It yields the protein CASSGQAAYEQYF.

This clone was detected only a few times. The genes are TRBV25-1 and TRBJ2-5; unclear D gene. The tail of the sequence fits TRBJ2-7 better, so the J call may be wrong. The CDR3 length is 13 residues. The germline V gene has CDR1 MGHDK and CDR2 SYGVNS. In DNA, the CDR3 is TGTGCCAGCAGTGAATACGGATCCTACGAGCAGTACTTC. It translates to CASSEYGSYEQYF.

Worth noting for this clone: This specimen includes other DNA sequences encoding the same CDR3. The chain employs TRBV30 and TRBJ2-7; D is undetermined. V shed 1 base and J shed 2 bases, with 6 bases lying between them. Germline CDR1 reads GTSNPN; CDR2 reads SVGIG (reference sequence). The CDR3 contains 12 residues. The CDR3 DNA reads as TGTGCCTGGAGTGACAGAGCCTACGAGCAGTACTTC. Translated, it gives CAWSDRAYEQYF.

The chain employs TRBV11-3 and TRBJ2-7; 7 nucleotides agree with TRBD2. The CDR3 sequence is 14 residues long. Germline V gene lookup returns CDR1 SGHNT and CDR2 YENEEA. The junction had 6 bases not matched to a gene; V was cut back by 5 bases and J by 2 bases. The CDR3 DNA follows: TGTGCCAGCAGCCGCGGGGGTACCACCTACGAGCAGTACTTC. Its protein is CASSRGGTTYEQYF. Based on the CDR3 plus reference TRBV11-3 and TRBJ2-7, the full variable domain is EAGVVQSPRYKIIEKKQPVAFWCNPISGHNTLYWYLQNLGQGPELLIRYENEEAVDDSQLPKDRFSAERLKGVDSTLKIQPAELGDSAVYLCASSRGGTTYEQYFGPGTRLTVT.

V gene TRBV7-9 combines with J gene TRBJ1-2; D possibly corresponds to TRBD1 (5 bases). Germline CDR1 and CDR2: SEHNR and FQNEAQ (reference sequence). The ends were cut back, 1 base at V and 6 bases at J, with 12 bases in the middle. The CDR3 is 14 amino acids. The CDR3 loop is CASSLGMVGDGYTF. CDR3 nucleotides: TGTGCCAGCAGCTTAGGGATGGTGGGGGATGGCTACACCTTC. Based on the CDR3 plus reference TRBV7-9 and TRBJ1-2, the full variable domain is DTGVSQNPRHKITKRGQNVTFRCDPISEHNRLYWYRQTLGQGPEFLTYFQNEAQLEKSRLLSDRFSAERPKGSFSTLEIQRTEQGDSAMYLCASSLGMVGDGYTFGSGTRLTVV.

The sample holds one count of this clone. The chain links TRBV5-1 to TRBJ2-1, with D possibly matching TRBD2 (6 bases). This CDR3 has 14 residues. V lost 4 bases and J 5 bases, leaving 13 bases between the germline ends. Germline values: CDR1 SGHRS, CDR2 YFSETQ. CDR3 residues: CASSPVLANNEQFF. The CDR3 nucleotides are TGCGCCAGCAGCCCGGTGCTAGCGAACAATGAGCAGTTCTTC. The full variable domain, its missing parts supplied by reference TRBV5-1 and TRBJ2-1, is KAGVTQTPRYLIKTRGQQVTLSCSPISGHRSVSWYQQTPGQGLQFLFEYFSETQRNKGNFPGRFSGRQFSNSRSEMNVSTLELGDSALYLCASSPVLANNEQFFGPGTRLTVL.

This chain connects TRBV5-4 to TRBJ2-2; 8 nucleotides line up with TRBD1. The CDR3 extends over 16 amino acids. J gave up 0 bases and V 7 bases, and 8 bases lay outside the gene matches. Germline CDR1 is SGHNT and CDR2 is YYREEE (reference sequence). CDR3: CASSQGERANTGELFF. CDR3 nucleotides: TGTGCCAGCTCACAGGGGGAACGGGCGAACACCGGGGAGCTGTTTTTT. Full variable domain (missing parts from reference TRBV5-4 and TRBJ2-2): ETGVTQSPTHLIKTRGQQVTLRCSSQSGHNTVSWYQQALGQGPQFIFQYYREEENGRGNFPPRFSGLQFPNYSSELNVNALELDDSALYLCASSQGERANTGELFFGEGSRLTVL.

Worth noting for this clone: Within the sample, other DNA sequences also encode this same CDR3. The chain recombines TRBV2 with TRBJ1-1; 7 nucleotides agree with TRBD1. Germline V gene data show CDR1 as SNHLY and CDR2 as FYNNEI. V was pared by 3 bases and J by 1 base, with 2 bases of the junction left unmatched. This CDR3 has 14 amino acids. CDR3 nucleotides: TGTGCCAGCAGTGAGGACAGGCGGAACACTGAAGCTTTCTTT. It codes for CASSEDRRNTEAFF. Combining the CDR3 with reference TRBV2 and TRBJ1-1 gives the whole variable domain EPEVTQTPSHQVTQMGQEVILRCVPISNHLYFYWYRQILGQKVEFLVSFYNNEISEKSEIFDDQFSVERPDGSNFTLKIRSTKLEDSAMYFCASSEDRRNTEAFFGQGTRLTVV.

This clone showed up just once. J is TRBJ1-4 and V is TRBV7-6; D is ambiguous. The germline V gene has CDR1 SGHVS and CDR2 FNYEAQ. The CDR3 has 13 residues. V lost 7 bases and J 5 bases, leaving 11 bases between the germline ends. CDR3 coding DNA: TGTGCCAGCACGACGAGAGGGAATGAAAAACTGTTTTTT. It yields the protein CASTTRGNEKLFF.

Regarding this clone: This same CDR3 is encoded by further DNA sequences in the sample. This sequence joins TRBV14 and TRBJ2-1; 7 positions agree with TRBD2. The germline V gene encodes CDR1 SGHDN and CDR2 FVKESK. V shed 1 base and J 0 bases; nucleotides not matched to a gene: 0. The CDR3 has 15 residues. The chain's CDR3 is CASSQVAGSYNEQFF. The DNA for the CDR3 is TGTGCCAGCAGCCAAGTAGCGGGCTCCTACAATGAGCAGTTCTTC.

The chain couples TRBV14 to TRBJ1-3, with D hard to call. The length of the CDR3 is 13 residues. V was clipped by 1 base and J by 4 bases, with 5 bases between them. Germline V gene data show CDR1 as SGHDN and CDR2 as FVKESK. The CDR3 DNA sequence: TGTGCCAGCAGCCAAGTCCCGGGAAACACCATATATTTT. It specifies CASSQVPGNTIYF. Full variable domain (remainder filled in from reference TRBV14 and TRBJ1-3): EAGVTQFPSHSVIEKGQTVTLRCDPISGHDNLYWYRRVMGKEIKFLLHFVKESKQDESGMPNNRFLAERTGGTYSTLKVQPAELEDSGVYFCASSQVPGNTIYFGEGSWLTVV.

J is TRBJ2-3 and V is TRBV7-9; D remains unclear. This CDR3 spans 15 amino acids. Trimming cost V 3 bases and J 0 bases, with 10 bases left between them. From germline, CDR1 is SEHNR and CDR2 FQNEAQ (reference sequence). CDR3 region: CASSFLSQSTDTQYF. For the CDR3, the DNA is TGTGCCAGCAGCTTTTTGTCCCAAAGCACAGATACGCAGTATTTT.

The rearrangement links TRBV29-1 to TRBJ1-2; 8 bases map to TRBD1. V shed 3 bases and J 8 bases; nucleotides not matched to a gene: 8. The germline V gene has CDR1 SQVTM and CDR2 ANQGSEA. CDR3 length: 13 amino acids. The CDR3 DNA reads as TGCAGCGTTGATCGGCAGGGGGCAGGAGGCTACACCTTC. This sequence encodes CSVDRQGAGGYTF.

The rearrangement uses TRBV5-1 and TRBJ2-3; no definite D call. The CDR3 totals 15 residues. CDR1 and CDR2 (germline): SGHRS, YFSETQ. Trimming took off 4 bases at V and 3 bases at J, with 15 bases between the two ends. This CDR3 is CASSEELGFTDTQYF. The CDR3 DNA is TGCGCCAGCAGCGAAGAACTGGGATTTACAGATACGCAGTATTTT. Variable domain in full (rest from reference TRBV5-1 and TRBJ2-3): KAGVTQTPRYLIKTRGQQVTLSCSPISGHRSVSWYQQTPGQGLQFLFEYFSETQRNKGNFPGRFSGRQFSNSRSEMNVSTLELGDSALYLCASSEELGFTDTQYFGPGTRLTVL.

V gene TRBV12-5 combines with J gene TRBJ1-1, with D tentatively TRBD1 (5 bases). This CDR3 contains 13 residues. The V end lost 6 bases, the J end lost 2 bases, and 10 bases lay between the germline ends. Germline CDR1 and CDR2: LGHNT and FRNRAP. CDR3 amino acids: CASGPDSNTEAFF. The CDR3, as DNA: TGTGCTAGTGGACCAGACAGCAACACTGAAGCTTTCTTT.

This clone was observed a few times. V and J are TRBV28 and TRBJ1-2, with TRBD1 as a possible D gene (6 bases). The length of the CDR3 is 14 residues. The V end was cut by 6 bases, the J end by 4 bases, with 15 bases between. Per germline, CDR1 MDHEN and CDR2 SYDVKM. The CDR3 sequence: CASSRTGWSYGYTF. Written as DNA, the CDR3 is TGTGCCAGCAGCCGAACAGGGTGGAGCTATGGCTACACCTTC.

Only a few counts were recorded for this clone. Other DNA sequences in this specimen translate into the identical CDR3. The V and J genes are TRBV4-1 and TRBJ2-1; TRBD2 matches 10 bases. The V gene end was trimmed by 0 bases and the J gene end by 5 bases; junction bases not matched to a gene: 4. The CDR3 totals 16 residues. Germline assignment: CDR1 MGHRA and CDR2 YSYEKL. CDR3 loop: CASSQDRAGGHNEQFF. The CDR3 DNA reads TGCGCCAGCAGCCAAGATCGAGCGGGAGGGCACAATGAGCAGTTCTTC.

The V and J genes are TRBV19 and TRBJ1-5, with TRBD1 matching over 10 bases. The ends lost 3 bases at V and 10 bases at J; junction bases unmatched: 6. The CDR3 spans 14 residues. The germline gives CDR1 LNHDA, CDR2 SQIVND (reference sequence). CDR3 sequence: CASSIGDRGIPQHF. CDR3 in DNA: TGTGCCAGTAGTATTGGGGACAGGGGTATACCCCAGCATTTT.

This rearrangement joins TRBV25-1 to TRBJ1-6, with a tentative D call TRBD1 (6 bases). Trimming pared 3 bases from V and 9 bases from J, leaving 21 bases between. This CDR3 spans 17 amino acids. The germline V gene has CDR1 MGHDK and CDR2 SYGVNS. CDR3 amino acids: CASSDALSQGPSSPLHF. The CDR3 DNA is TGTGCCAGCAGTGACGCCTTATCACAGGGCCCGAGTTCACCCCTCCACTTT.

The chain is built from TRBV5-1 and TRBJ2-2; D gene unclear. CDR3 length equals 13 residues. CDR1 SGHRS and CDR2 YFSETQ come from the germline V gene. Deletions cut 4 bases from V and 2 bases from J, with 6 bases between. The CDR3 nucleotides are TGCGCCAGCAGCGAGGTCAACACCGGGGAGCTGTTTTTT. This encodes CASSEVNTGELFF.

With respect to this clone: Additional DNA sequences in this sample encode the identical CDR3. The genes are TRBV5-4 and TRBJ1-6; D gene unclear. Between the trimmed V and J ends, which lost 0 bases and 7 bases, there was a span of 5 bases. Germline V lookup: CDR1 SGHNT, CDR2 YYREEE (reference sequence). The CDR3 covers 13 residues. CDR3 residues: CASSLGENSPLHF. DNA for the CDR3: TGTGCCAGCAGCTTGGGGGAGAATTCACCCCTCCACTTT.

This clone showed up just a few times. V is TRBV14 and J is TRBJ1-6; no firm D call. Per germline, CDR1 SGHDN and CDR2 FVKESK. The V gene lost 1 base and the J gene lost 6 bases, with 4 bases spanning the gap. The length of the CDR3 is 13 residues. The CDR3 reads CASSQASNSPLHF. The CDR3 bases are TGTGCCAGCAGCCAAGCCTCTAATTCACCCCTCCACTTT. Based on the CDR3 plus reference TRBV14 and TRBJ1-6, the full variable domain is EAGVTQFPSHSVIEKGQTVTLRCDPISGHDNLYWYRRVMGKEIKFLLHFVKESKQDESGMPNNRFLAERTGGTYSTLKVQPAELEDSGVYFCASSQASNSPLHFGNGTRLTVT.

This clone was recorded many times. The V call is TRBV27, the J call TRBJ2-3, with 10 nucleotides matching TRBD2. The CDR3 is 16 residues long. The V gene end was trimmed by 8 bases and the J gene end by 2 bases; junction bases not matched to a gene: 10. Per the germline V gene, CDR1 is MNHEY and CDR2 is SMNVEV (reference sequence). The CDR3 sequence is CASSRSGRATTDTQYF. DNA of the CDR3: TGTGCCAGCTCCCGAAGCGGGAGGGCTACCACAGATACGCAGTATTTT.

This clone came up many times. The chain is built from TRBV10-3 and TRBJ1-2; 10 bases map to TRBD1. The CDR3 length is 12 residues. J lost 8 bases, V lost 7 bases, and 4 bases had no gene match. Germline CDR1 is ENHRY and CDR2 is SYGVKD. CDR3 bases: TGTGCCATCACTCCGACAGGGGGCGGCTACACCTTC. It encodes CAITPTGGGYTF.

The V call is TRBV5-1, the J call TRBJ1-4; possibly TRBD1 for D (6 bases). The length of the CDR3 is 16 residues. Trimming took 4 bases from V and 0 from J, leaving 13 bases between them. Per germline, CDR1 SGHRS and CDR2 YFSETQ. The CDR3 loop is CASSTGQRTTNEKLFF. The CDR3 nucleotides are TGCGCCAGCAGCACCGGACAGCGGACAACTAATGAAAAACTGTTTTTT.

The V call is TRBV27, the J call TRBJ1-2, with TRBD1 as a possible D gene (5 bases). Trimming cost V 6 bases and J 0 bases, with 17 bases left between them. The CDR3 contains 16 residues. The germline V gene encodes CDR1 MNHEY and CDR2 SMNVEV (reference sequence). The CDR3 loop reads CASRPRGEFTNYGYTF. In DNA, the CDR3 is TGTGCCAGCAGACCCCGGGGGGAGTTCACTAACTATGGCTACACCTTC.

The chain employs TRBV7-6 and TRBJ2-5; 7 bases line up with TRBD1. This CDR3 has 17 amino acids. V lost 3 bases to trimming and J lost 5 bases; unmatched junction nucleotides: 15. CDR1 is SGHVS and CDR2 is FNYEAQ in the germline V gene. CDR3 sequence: CASSFEGWGSTGETQYF. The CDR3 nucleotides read TGTGCCAGCAGCTTCGAGGGATGGGGTTCGACAGGGGAGACCCAGTACTTC.